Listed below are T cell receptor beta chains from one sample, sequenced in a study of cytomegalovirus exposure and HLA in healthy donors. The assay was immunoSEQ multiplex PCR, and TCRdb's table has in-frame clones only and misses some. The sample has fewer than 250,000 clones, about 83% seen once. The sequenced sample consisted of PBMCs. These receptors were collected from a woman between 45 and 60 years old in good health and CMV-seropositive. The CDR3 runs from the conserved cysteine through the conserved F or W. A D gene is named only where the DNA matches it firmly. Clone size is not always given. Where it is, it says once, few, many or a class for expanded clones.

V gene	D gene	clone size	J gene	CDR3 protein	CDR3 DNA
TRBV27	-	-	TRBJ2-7	CASRTGSGPYEQYF	TGTGCCAGCAGAACAGGCTCAGGCCCCTACGAGCAGTACTTC
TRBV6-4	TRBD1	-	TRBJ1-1	CASSTTGETEAFF	TGTGCCAGCAGTACAACAGGGGAAACTGAAGCTTTCTTT
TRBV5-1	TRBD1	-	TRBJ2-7	CASSPDRGGHEQYF	TGCGCCAGCAGCCCTGACAGGGGAGGCCACGAGCAGTACTTC
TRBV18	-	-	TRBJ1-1	CASSPIGNRDTEAFF	TGTGCCAGCTCACCAATAGGGAACAGGGACACTGAAGCTTTCTTT
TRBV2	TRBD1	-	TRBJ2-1	CASSWDRDNEQFF	TGTGCCAGCAGTTGGGACAGGGACAATGAGCAGTTCTTC
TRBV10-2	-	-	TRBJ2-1	CASGDYNEQFF	TGCGCCAGCGGAGACTACAATGAGCAGTTCTTC
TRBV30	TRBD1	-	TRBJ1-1	CAWSVGTGASEAFF	TGTGCCTGGAGTGTTGGGACAGGGGCATCTGAAGCTTTCTTT
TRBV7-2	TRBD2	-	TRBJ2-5	CASSLGGGWETQYF	TGTGCCAGCAGCTTAGGGGGGGGGTGGGAGACCCAGTACTTC
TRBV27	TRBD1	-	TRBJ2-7	CASRTTGISYEQYF	TGTGCCAGCAGAACGACAGGGATCTCCTACGAGCAGTACTTC
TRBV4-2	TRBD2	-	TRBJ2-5	CASSLNIMTSGVETQYF	TGTGCCAGCAGCCTAAATATTATGACTAGCGGGGTGGAGACCCAGTACTTC
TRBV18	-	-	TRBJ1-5	CASSPSGQEYQPQHF	TGTGCCAGCTCACCATCTGGCCAGGAATATCAGCCCCAGCATTTT
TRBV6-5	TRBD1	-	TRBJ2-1	CASSSGQGYNEQFF	TGTGCCAGCAGTTCCGGACAGGGGTACAATGAGCAGTTCTTC
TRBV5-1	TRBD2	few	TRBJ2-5	CASSLVGTSEETQYF	TGCGCCAGCAGCTTGGTTGGGACTAGCGAAGAGACCCAGTACTTC
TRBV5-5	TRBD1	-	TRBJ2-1	CASSLDRGTYNEQFF	TGTGCCAGCAGCTTGGACAGGGGGACCTACAATGAGCAGTTCTTC
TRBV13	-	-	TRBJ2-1	CASSSISQDNVYNEQFF	TGTGCCAGCAGCTCGATTTCCCAGGACAACGTCTACAATGAGCAGTTCTTC
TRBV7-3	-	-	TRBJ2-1	CASSLNPGDEQFF	TGTGCCAGCAGCTTAAACCCGGGGGATGAGCAGTTCTTC
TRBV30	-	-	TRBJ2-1	CASRQNEQFF	TGTGCCTCGAGGCAGAATGAGCAGTTCTTC
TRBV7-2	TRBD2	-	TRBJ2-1	CASSRGLAGSHNEQFF	TGTGCCAGCAGCCGAGGGCTAGCGGGGAGCCACAATGAGCAGTTCTTC
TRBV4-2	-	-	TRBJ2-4	CASSQAQGSVKNIQYF	TGTGCCAGCAGCCAGGCGCAGGGTAGTGTCAAAAACATTCAGTACTTC
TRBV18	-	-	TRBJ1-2	CASSPQAGDRRGYTF	TGTGCCAGCTCACCGCAAGCAGGGGATCGTCGCGGCTACACCTTC
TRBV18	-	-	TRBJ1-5	CASSGGYNQPQHF	TGTGCCAGCTCAGGGGGGTACAATCAGCCCCAGCATTTT
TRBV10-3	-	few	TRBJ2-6	CATGSRANVLTF	TGTGCCACGGGAAGTAGGGCCAACGTCCTGACTTTC
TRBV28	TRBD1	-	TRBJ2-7	CASSPTTGVDYEQYF	TGTGCCAGCAGTCCAACGACAGGGGTGGACTACGAGCAGTACTTC
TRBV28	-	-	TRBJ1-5	CASRRYSGRGDQPQHF	TGTGCCAGCAGAAGGTACTCGGGTCGCGGAGATCAGCCCCAGCATTTT
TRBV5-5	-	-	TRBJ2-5	CASGLRERVNTGETQYF	TGTGCCAGCGGCCTAAGGGAGCGGGTGAACACCGGGGAGACCCAGTACTTC
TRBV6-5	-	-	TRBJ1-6	CASRGGSYNSPLHF	TGTGCCAGCAGGGGGGGATCCTATAATTCACCCCTCCACTTT
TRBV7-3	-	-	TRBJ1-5	CASSRTAGQNQPQHF	TGTGCCAGCAGCCGAACGGCGGGCCAGAATCAGCCCCAGCATTTT
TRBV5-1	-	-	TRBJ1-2	CASSSLGDMDYGYTF	TGCGCCAGCAGCTCGCTGGGGGACATGGACTATGGCTACACCTTC
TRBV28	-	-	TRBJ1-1	CASEGQNTEAFF	TGTGCCAGCGAGGGACAGAACACTGAAGCTTTCTTT
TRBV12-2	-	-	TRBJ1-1	CASRFTGARHNHSNTEAFF	TGTGCAAGTCGCTTTACAGGGGCGAGGCACAACCATTCCAACACTGAAGCTTTCTTT
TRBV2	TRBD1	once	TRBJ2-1	CASRPTGDEQFF	TGTGCCAGCAGACCGACAGGGGATGAGCAGTTCTTC
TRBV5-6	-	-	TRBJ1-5	CASSSEGDNQPQHF	TGTGCCAGCAGCTCGGAAGGGGACAATCAGCCCCAGCATTTT
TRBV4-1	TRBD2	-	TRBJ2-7	CASSQDGVGGIDEQYF	TGCGCCAGCAGCCAAGACGGGGTCGGGGGGATCGACGAGCAGTACTTC
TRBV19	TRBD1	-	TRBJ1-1	CASSKDRGTEAFF	TGTGCCAGTAGTAAGGACAGGGGAACTGAAGCTTTCTTT
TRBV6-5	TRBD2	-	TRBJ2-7	CASKVAGGLGEQYF	TGTGCCAGCAAAGTAGCGGGGGGACTGGGCGAGCAGTACTTC
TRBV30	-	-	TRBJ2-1	CAWSPGRPHYNEQFF	TGTGCCTGGAGTCCGGGGAGGCCCCACTACAATGAGCAGTTCTTC
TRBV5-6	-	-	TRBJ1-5	CASSSSRDQPQHF	TGTGCCAGCTCGTCGAGTCGCGATCAGCCCCAGCATTTT
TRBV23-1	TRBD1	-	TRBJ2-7	CASSQSRDRERF	TGCGCCAGCAGTCAATCGAGGGACAGAGAACGCTTC
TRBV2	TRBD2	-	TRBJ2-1	CASSLRTSGVENEQFF	TGTGCCAGCAGTTTGAGGACTAGCGGGGTAGAGAATGAGCAGTTCTTC
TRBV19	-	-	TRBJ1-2	CASSIAGGGYTF	TGTGCCAGTAGTATAGCCGGGGGAGGCTACACCTTC